Below are 30 T cell receptor beta chains sequenced from a single sample in a study of spatial heterogeneity in lung cancer. Study-level points and caveats: It was found that expanded intratumoral alpha and beta TCR counts tracked tumor mutation counts.

This sample's time point: sample taken at primary tumor resection. These receptors lack a known antigen. TCRdb re-called the 5' RACE reads with MiXCR, one entry per CDR3 protein. The sample lists approximately 94,000 distinct CDR3 sequences; 3.5% to 5% were seen once. The specimen comprised lung tumor tissue, sampled at surgery. All receptors derive from a male donor with early-stage non-small cell lung cancer.

This clonotype was counted a few times. The gene calls are TRBV7-9 and TRBJ1-6; a weak D match, TRBD1 (5 bases). V was cut by 6 bases and J by 13 bases, with 10 bases left in between. There are 11 residues in the CDR3. Germline assignment: CDR1 SEHNR and CDR2 FQNEAQ (reference sequence). The CDR3 spells CASRNEGPLHF. The CDR3 nucleotides are TGTGCCAGCAGAAACGAGGGGCCCCTCCACTTT. Together with reference TRBV7-9 and TRBJ1-6, the CDR3 gives the full variable domain: DTGVSQNPRHKITKRGQNVTFRCDPISEHNRLYWYRQTLGQGPEFLTYFQNEAQLEKSRLLSDRFSAERPKGSFSTLEIQRTEQGDSAMYLCASRNEGPLHFGNGTRLTVT.

This clonotype was counted many times. The chain is built from TRBV20-1 and TRBJ2-7; 9 nucleotides line up with TRBD1. CDR1 and CDR2 (germline): DFQATT, SNEGSKA (reference sequence). This CDR3 contains 13 residues. Germline trimming cut 6 bases from V and 4 bases from J; bases unmatched to any gene: 7. The CDR3 nucleotides are TGCAGTGCCGTAAGGGACAGGGTTTACGAGCAGTACTTC. Protein: CSAVRDRVYEQYF.

This clonotype was recorded at least ten times. The rearrangement joins TRBV27 to TRBJ2-7; D possibly corresponds to TRBD2 (6 bases). V was shortened by 2 bases and J by 1 base, with 6 bases between the two germline ends. This CDR3 spans 13 amino acids. The germline CDR1 and CDR2 sequences are MNHEY and SMNVEV (reference sequence). The CDR3 region has the DNA TGTGCCAGCAGTTTAGGAGGGTCCTACGAGCAGTACTTC. Its translation: CASSLGGSYEQYF.

This clonotype was recorded at least ten times. V gene TRBV12-3 or TRBV12-4 combines with J gene TRBJ1-6, with TRBD1 matching over 8 bases. The CDR3 has 14 residues. Losses at the gene ends were 4 bases for V and 9 bases for J; bases not matched to a gene: 5. The chain's CDR3 is CASSSRTGSSPLHF. The CDR3 DNA is TGTGCCAGCAGTTCAAGGACAGGGAGTTCACCCCTCCACTTT.

This clonotype was picked up many times. The chain is built from TRBV9 and TRBJ2-2; TRBD1 matches 7 bases. Germline V gives CDR1 SGDLS, CDR2 YYNGEE. Unmatched junction bases numbered 7, after V lost 0 bases and J lost 5 bases. The CDR3 totals 16 residues. The CDR3 is CASSVVLGGLTGELFF. The CDR3 DNA reads TGTGCCAGCAGCGTAGTGCTAGGGGGCTTAACCGGGGAGCTGTTTTTT.

This clonotype appeared many times. The chain joins TRBV28 to TRBJ2-1; a weak D match, TRBD2 (5 bases). Germline V gene lookup returns CDR1 MDHEN and CDR2 SYDVKM. The CDR3 sequence is 15 residues long. V gave up 3 bases and J gave up 3 bases, with 12 bases separating them. CDR3: CASSFRGPVYNEQFF. CDR3 DNA: TGTGCCAGCAGTTTTCGCGGGCCGGTCTACAATGAGCAGTTCTTC. Full variable domain (missing parts from reference TRBV28 and TRBJ2-1): DVKVTQSSRYLVKRTGEKVFLECVQDMDHENMFWYRQDPGLGLRLIYFSYDVKMKEKGDIPEGYSVSREKKERFSLILESASTNQTSMYLCASSFRGPVYNEQFFGPGTRLTVL.

The chain links TRBV9 to TRBJ2-3; D is undetermined. The germline V and J ends were trimmed by 3 bases and 0 bases, with 17 bases remaining between them. Germline V lookup: CDR1 SGDLS, CDR2 YYNGEE. CDR3 length equals 17 residues. Written as DNA, the CDR3 is TGTGCCAGCAGCGGGTCCCGCGGAGCGTCTAGCACAGATACGCAGTATTTT. It encodes CASSGSRGASSTDTQYF. The complete variable domain, with remaining parts taken from reference TRBV9 and TRBJ2-3, reads DSGVTQTPKHLITATGQRVTLRCSPRSGDLSVYWYQQSLDQGLQFLIQYYNGEERAKGNILERFSAQQFPDLHSELNLSSLELGDSALYFCASSGSRGASSTDTQYFGPGTRLTVL.

This clonotype was observed many times. V is TRBV20-1 and J is TRBJ1-1, with D unresolved. V lost 5 bases, J lost 5 bases, and 9 bases lay in between. CDR3 length: 11 residues. The germline V gene encodes CDR1 DFQATT and CDR2 SNEGSKA (reference sequence). CDR3 DNA: TGCAGTGCTTACGGGAGAACTGAAGCTTTCTTT. Translating gives CSAYGRTEAFF.

The table lists this clonotype with a few counts. This chain connects TRBV11-2 to TRBJ1-2; D is uncertain. The V end was cut by 0 bases, the J end by 6 bases, with 17 bases between. This CDR3 has 16 amino acids. Germline V gene lookup returns CDR1 SGHAT and CDR2 FQNNGV. The CDR3 here is CASSLEPGPVVDGYTF. The CDR3, as DNA: TGTGCCAGCAGCTTAGAACCTGGGCCCGTAGTAGATGGCTACACCTTC.

There are many counts of this clonotype. The rearrangement joins TRBV6-5 to TRBJ2-7, with TRBD1 as a possible D gene (6 bases). Germline V CDR1 and CDR2: MNHEY, SVGAGI. This CDR3 comprises 13 residues. V was shortened by 5 bases and J by 2 bases, with 10 bases between the two germline ends. As DNA, the CDR3 is TGTGCCAGCAGTCACAGGGAGACCTACGAGCAGTACTTC. It codes for CASSHRETYEQYF.

Remarks on this clonotype: Just one base apart from a much larger clone, this may be a read error. The chain joins TRBV7-9 to TRBJ2-5; no firm D call. This CDR3 spans 12 amino acids. The V gene lost 7 bases and the J gene lost 2 bases, with 8 bases spanning the gap. Looked up from germline, CDR1 is SEHNR and CDR2 is FQNEAQ (reference sequence). The CDR3 region is CASMDEQETQYF. The CDR3 coding sequence is TGTGCCAGCATGGACGAGCAAGAGACCCAGTACTTC.

The rearrangement joins TRBV5-1 to TRBJ2-5; 8 bases fit TRBD1. The CDR3 is 14 residues long. V trimming: 3 bases; J trimming: 10 bases; junction bases outside the gene matches: 11. CDR1 and CDR2 (germline): SGHRS, YFSETQ. The CDR3 is CASSSRPGQGDQYF. The CDR3 nucleotides read TGCGCCAGCAGCTCCAGACCCGGACAGGGTGACCAGTACTTC.

This chain connects TRBV12-3 or TRBV12-4 to TRBJ1-3; D is perhaps TRBD1 (5 bases). Trimming removed 3 bases from V and 4 bases from J, with 19 bases in between. The CDR3 contains 17 residues. Here the CDR3 reads CASSFLVVGQPGNTIYF. In DNA, the CDR3 is TGTGCCAGCAGTTTCCTGGTAGTGGGGCAGCCAGGAAACACCATATATTTT.

This clonotype was seen repeatedly, ten times or more. The V and J genes are TRBV6-6 and TRBJ2-5; D is perhaps TRBD1 (5 bases). CDR1 is MNHNY, CDR2 SVGAGI, per germline (reference sequence). The CDR3 totals 15 residues. The V and J ends lost 6 bases and 3 bases respectively, with 17 bases between them. The CDR3 DNA reads as TGTGCCAGCAGATTTCTAGACAGTCCCAAAGAGACCCAGTACTTC. Translating it yields CASRFLDSPKETQYF.

This clonotype appeared many times. This chain joins TRBV3-1 and TRBJ2-1; 9 bases are shared with TRBD2. With 6 bases clipped from V and 9 bases from J, the junction kept 9 bases outside the gene matches. The CDR3 length is 14 residues. The V gene's germline CDR1 is LGHDT and CDR2 YNNKEL (reference sequence). The chain's CDR3 is CASRLAGAVSEQFF. In DNA form, the CDR3 reads TGTGCCAGCAGGTTAGCGGGAGCGGTGAGTGAGCAGTTCTTC.

This rearrangement joins TRBV30 to TRBJ2-7; possible D gene TRBD1, 6 bases. Per germline, CDR1 GTSNPN and CDR2 SVGIG (reference sequence). The length of the CDR3 is 12 residues. CDR3 in amino acids: CAARQDGYEQYF. The CDR3 DNA reads as TGTGCGGCACGACAGGACGGGTACGAGCAGTACTTC.

The sample holds many counts of this clonotype. The V call is TRBV28, the J call TRBJ2-5, with 8 bases identical to TRBD2. The CDR3 loop spans 15 amino acids. The germline V gene encodes CDR1 MDHEN and CDR2 SYDVKM. V shed 2 bases, J shed 5 bases, and the junction held 7 bases outside the gene matches. The CDR3 DNA sequence: TGTGCCAGCAGTTTAGGTAGCGGGGTCGGGGAGACCCAGTACTTC. Translating it yields CASSLGSGVGETQYF.

This clonotype has at least ten counts. V and J are TRBV6-6 and TRBJ2-7, with 7 bases matching TRBD1. This CDR3 spans 15 amino acids. Germline V gene sequence: CDR1 MNHNY, CDR2 SVGAGI (reference sequence). V shed 4 bases, J shed 5 bases, and the junction held 11 bases outside the gene matches. CDR3 sequence: CASSFSGTAPHEQYF. As DNA, the CDR3 is TGTGCCAGCAGTTTCTCCGGGACAGCCCCCCACGAGCAGTACTTC.

This clonotype was observed many times. The rearrangement joins TRBV5-1 to TRBJ2-7; perhaps D is TRBD1 or TRBD2 (5 bases each). This CDR3 region has 15 residues. Germline V gives CDR1 SGHRS, CDR2 YFSETQ. V was cut by 1 base and J by 2 bases, with 13 bases left in between. DNA of the CDR3: TGCGCCAGCAGCTTGTACGGGACGGCGACCTACGAGCAGTACTTC. Protein product: CASSLYGTATYEQYF.

This clonotype has a count of ten or more. V gene TRBV29-1 combines with J gene TRBJ2-5, with D possibly TRBD1 on 5 matching bases. Germline values: CDR1 SQVTM, CDR2 ANQGSEA. V lost 6 bases and J 4 bases, leaving 12 bases between the germline ends. This CDR3 is built from 12 residues. CDR3 nucleotide sequence: TGCAGCGTGAGACCAGGGTTAGAGACCCAGTACTTC. It is translated as CSVRPGLETQYF.

This clonotype was observed many times. The rearrangement uses TRBV25-1 and TRBJ2-1; no clear D. Germline-derived CDR1 and CDR2 are MGHDK and SYGVNS. CDR3 length: 13 residues. Trimming removed 5 bases at V and 7 bases at J, with 12 bases between. CDR3 sequence (DNA): TGTGCCAGCAGTTGGGAAACGGGTAATGAGCAGTTCTTC. Translating it yields CASSWETGNEQFF.

This clonotype was counted at least ten times. The chain uses TRBV6-1 and TRBJ2-7; D gene uncertain. V was trimmed by 1 base and J by 6 bases, leaving 1 base between them. Germline V gives CDR1 MNHNS, CDR2 SASEGT. The CDR3 spans 10 residues. In nucleotides, the CDR3 is TGTGCCAGCAGTGAAGGCGAGCAGTACTTC. This encodes CASSEGEQYF.

The table lists this clonotype with a few counts. The rearrangement links TRBV19 to TRBJ2-7, with unresolved D. Germline lookup yields CDR1 LNHDA and CDR2 SQIVND (reference sequence). The length of the CDR3 is 11 residues. V was cut by 3 bases and J by 10 bases, with 10 bases left in between. The DNA of the CDR3 is TGTGCCAGTAGTATCGCCCCCGAACAGTACTTC. Translating it yields CASSIAPEQYF. Supplemented by reference TRBV19 and TRBJ2-7, the full variable domain reads DGGITQSPKYLFRKEGQNVTLSCEQNLNHDAMYWYRQDPGQGLRLIYYSQIVNDFQKGDIAEGYSVSREKKESFPLTVTSAQKNPTAFYLCASSIAPEQYFGPGTRLTVT.

This clonotype showed up just a few times. The chain carries TRBV7-9 and TRBJ2-4; a weak D match, TRBD1 (6 bases). The CDR3 is 12 amino acids. Germline values: CDR1 SEHNR, CDR2 FQNEAQ (reference sequence). Trimming removed 5 bases from V and 9 bases from J, with 11 bases in between. DNA for the CDR3: TGTGCCAGCAGCCGAACAGGGACCATTCAGTACTTC. It yields the protein CASSRTGTIQYF.

This clonotype was recorded many times. The CDR3 DNA is TGTGCCACCAGCAGAGATTTCGAAAATGAGCAGTTCTTC. Translating gives CATSRDFENEQFF. The chain joins TRBV15 to TRBJ2-1; no definite D call. V was cut by 0 bases and J by 7 bases, with 7 bases left in between. CDR3 length: 13 residues. Germline V gene data show CDR1 as LNHNV and CDR2 as YYDKDF (reference sequence).

This clonotype was counted only a few times. V and J are TRBV10-3 and TRBJ2-7; D unresolved. Trimming left V 1 base short and J 4 bases short, with 17 bases between. The CDR3 covers 16 residues. Per germline, CDR1 ENHRY and CDR2 SYGVKD. CDR3 sequence reads: CAISELETRWAYEQYF. CDR3 bases: TGTGCCATCAGTGAGTTAGAAACGCGTTGGGCTTACGAGCAGTACTTC.

The table lists this clonotype with many counts. The V gene is TRBV5-1, the J gene TRBJ2-1; no clear D. Germline V gene data show CDR1 as SGHRS and CDR2 as YFSETQ. The CDR3 extends over 13 amino acids. V gave up 2 bases and J gave up 5 bases, with 8 bases separating them. The CDR3 spells CASSFDQNNEQFF. The CDR3 nucleotides are TGCGCCAGCAGCTTTGATCAGAACAATGAGCAGTTCTTC.

This rearrangement joins TRBV27 to TRBJ2-7; D perhaps matches TRBD2 (6 bases). Per germline, CDR1 MNHEY and CDR2 SMNVEV (reference sequence). The CDR3 sequence is 14 residues long. Trimming took 6 bases from V and 0 from J, leaving 12 bases between them. The CDR3 nucleotides are TGTGCCAGCAGACAGATCGGGAGCTCCTACGAGCAGTACTTC. It is translated as CASRQIGSSYEQYF.

This clonotype was counted at least ten times. This chain links TRBV4-1 with TRBJ1-6; 9 bases align to TRBD1. There are 18 residues in the CDR3. V lost 2 bases, J lost 7 bases, and 12 bases stayed unmatched. The germline V gene has CDR1 MGHRA and CDR2 YSYEKL. The CDR3 here is CASSQTLLGQGLNSPLHF. CDR3 bases: TGCGCCAGCAGCCAAACCTTACTGGGACAGGGCTTAAATTCACCCCTCCACTTT.

This clonotype was picked up many times. Here the CDR3 DNA reads TGCGCCAGCAGCCAGGGGGGGCTAGGCTATGGCTACACCTTC. Translated: CASSQGGLGYGYTF. J is TRBJ1-2 and V is TRBV4-1, with a tentative D call TRBD1 (6 bases). Germline-derived CDR1 and CDR2 are MGHRA and YSYEKL. The CDR3 is 14 amino acids. V was trimmed by 3 bases and J by 4 bases, leaving 12 bases between them.